This T cell receptor (beta chain) is drawn from a study of blood T cell repertoires in COVID-19. Across the study: Acute and convalescent COVID-19 specimens originated in the United States, Italy and Spain. From T cells, B-cell-depleted T cells, or PBMCs came the material, which was cDNA or gDNA.

In the authors' methods: By means of reference gene primer amplification, nucleated cell counts were estimated. Assay used: immunoSEQ multiplex PCR; TCRdb lists only in-frame clones, some missing. For V, J and clone size, that table is used; D and trimming come from the DNA. The sample lists around 270,000 clones; roughly 90% were seen once. The V and J ends lost 7 bases and 9 bases, in that order; junction bases with no gene match: 20. CDR3 length: 18 residues. In germline, CDR1 is MNHEY, CDR2 SMNVEV (reference sequence). J is TRBJ2-1 and V is TRBV27, with 11 positions matching TRBD2. This sequence was found in a middle-aged man with acute or convalescent COVID-19. The source material was peripheral blood. Here the CDR3 DNA reads TGTGCCAGCACCCCATGGGCGCTAGCGGGGGGACGGGGCACTGAGCAGTTCTTC. Residues: CASTPWALAGGRGTEQFF.